Presented here are 3 T cell receptor beta chains from one specimen sequenced in a study of blood T cell repertoires in COVID-19. Profiled with immunoSEQ multiplex PCR; TCRdb holds only in-frame clones, not every one. Of some 330,000 clones listed, approximately 88% are singletons. The sequenced sample consisted of peripheral blood. The receptors here all came from a woman in her forties or fifties with active or convalescent COVID-19.

The gene calls are TRBV4-3 and TRBJ2-3, with D unclear. The germline V and J ends were trimmed by 4 bases and 1 base, with 15 bases remaining between them. The CDR3 totals 16 residues. Germline V gene lookup returns CDR1 LGHNA and CDR2 YSLEER. In DNA, the CDR3 is TGCGCCAGCAGCCGGAGAGTTGCAGTGGGCACAGATACGCAGTATTTT. It specifies CASSRRVAVGTDTQYF.

J is TRBJ2-1 and V is TRBV6-2 or TRBV6-3, with D perhaps TRBD2 (5 bases). Trimming removed 2 bases from V and 0 bases from J, with 14 bases in between. Germline V CDR1 and CDR2: MNHEY, SVGEGT. The CDR3 is 17 residues long. The CDR3 here is CASSYILRGISYNEQFF. The DNA of the CDR3 is TGTGCCAGCAGTTACATCCTCCGGGGAATCTCCTACAATGAGCAGTTCTTC.

The chain links TRBV7-2 to TRBJ2-2; 10 nucleotides agree with TRBD2. V dropped 6 bases and J dropped 6; count of bases not matched to a gene: 7. Germline V gene data show CDR1 as SGHTA and CDR2 as FQGNSA. The length of the CDR3 is 15 residues. The DNA of the CDR3 is TGTGCCAGCAGGTTGAGCGGGGGGGCCCCCGGGGAGCTGTTTTTT. Protein product: CASRLSGGAPGELFF.